This is a list of T cell receptor beta chains from one sample in a study of shared clonotypes between healthy human individuals. This table comes from immunoSEQ multiplex PCR, and its TCRdb copy is limited to in-frame clones, with some not included. The table records 600,000 to 750,000 clones, about nine tenths of them present only once. Material for sequencing was memory CD8+ T cells from PBMCs. The receptor set was obtained from a man between 18 and 29 years old in good health. Some clones in this sample may be carry-over from other donors' samples. The CDR3 runs from the conserved cysteine through the conserved F or W. D genes are given only for firm matches. Size tells how often a clone was seen (once, few, many) or the class of an expanded clone, and some rows leave it out.

d_call: TRBD2; j_call: TRBJ2-1; v_call: TRBV10-2; clone_size: .; cdr3_aa: CASSREGLRNEQFF; cdr3_nt: TGCGCCAGCAGTCGGGAGGGCCTAAGGAATGAGCAGTTCTTC
d_call: TRBD1; j_call: TRBJ1-2; v_call: TRBV6-1; clone_size: .; cdr3_aa: CASRGIRQGGYGYTF; cdr3_nt: TGTGCCAGCAGAGGAATTCGACAGGGGGGCTATGGCTACACCTTC
d_call: TRBD2; j_call: TRBJ2-2; v_call: TRBV7-8; clone_size: .; cdr3_aa: CASEELAGEPANTGELFF; cdr3_nt: TGTGCCAGCGAAGAACTAGCGGGAGAACCGGCGAACACCGGGGAGCTGTTTTTT
d_call: .; j_call: TRBJ1-5; v_call: TRBV7-9; clone_size: .; cdr3_aa: CASRAEGSNQPQHF; cdr3_nt: TGTGCCAGCAGGGCGGAGGGTAGCAATCAGCCCCAGCATTTT
d_call: .; j_call: TRBJ2-1; v_call: TRBV4-2; clone_size: .; cdr3_aa: CASSQDMGLTGNEQFF; cdr3_nt: TGTGCCAGCAGCCAAGATATGGGCCTGACCGGCAATGAGCAGTTCTTC
d_call: .; j_call: TRBJ1-5; v_call: TRBV6-7; clone_size: .; cdr3_aa: CASVQGDSPRQPQHF; cdr3_nt: TGTGCCAGCGTGCAGGGCGATAGTCCTCGTCAGCCCCAGCATTTT
d_call: .; j_call: TRBJ2-5; v_call: TRBV5-6; clone_size: .; cdr3_aa: CASSPGQGPQYEQYF; cdr3_nt: TGTGCCAGCAGCCCGGGGCAGGGTCCCCAATATGAGCAGTACTTC
d_call: .; j_call: TRBJ2-7; v_call: TRBV29-1; clone_size: .; cdr3_aa: CSVEDCGPLPCEQYF; cdr3_nt: TGCAGCGTTGAAGATTGCGGGCCCCTACCCTGCGAGCAGTACTTC
d_call: TRBD1; j_call: TRBJ2-7; v_call: TRBV30; clone_size: .; cdr3_aa: CAYTPGGGYEQYF; cdr3_nt: TGTGCCTACACTCCAGGGGGTGGGTACGAGCAGTACTTC
d_call: .; j_call: TRBJ2-3; v_call: TRBV27; clone_size: .; cdr3_aa: CASSWFGGAQNTQYF; cdr3_nt: TGTGCCAGCAGTTGGTTTGGCGGGGCCCAGAATACGCAGTATTTT
d_call: TRBD1; j_call: TRBJ2-5; v_call: TRBV5-4; clone_size: .; cdr3_aa: CASSSGTGWQETQYF; cdr3_nt: TGTGCCAGCAGCTCTGGGACAGGGTGGCAAGAGACCCAGTACTTC
d_call: TRBD1; j_call: TRBJ1-1; v_call: TRBV16; clone_size: few; cdr3_aa: CASTPPGQGSEAFF; cdr3_nt: TGTGCCAGCACTCCTCCGGGACAGGGGTCTGAAGCTTTCTTT
d_call: TRBD2; j_call: TRBJ2-1; v_call: TRBV19; clone_size: many; cdr3_aa: CASRIVAGLNEQFF; cdr3_nt: TGTGCCAGTAGAATAGTAGCGGGTCTCAATGAGCAGTTCTTC
d_call: .; j_call: TRBJ2-3; v_call: TRBV9; clone_size: .; cdr3_aa: CASSVDSDTQYF; cdr3_nt: TGTGCCAGCAGCGTAGATTCAGATACGCAGTATTTT
d_call: TRBD1; j_call: TRBJ1-5; v_call: TRBV7-9; clone_size: .; cdr3_aa: CASSKTGPGQPQHF; cdr3_nt: TGTGCCAGCAGCAAGACAGGGCCCGGGCAGCCCCAGCATTTT
d_call: .; j_call: TRBJ2-7; v_call: TRBV5-6; clone_size: .; cdr3_aa: CASGTKFYEQYF; cdr3_nt: TGTGCCAGCGGGACAAAATTCTACGAGCAGTACTTC
d_call: TRBD2; j_call: TRBJ2-7; v_call: TRBV7-3; clone_size: .; cdr3_aa: CASSPRAGGPNEQYF; cdr3_nt: TGTGCCAGCAGCCCAAGAGCGGGAGGGCCTAACGAGCAGTACTTC
d_call: .; j_call: TRBJ1-4; v_call: TRBV9; clone_size: .; cdr3_aa: CASSGAKEKLFF; cdr3_nt: TGTGCCAGCAGCGGAGCGAAAGAAAAACTGTTTTTT
d_call: .; j_call: TRBJ2-2; v_call: TRBV25-1; clone_size: .; cdr3_aa: CASSFSGELFF; cdr3_nt: TGTGCCAGCAGTTTTTCCGGGGAGCTGTTTTTT
d_call: TRBD1; j_call: TRBJ2-1; v_call: TRBV7-9; clone_size: .; cdr3_aa: CASSRWGQTDNEQFF; cdr3_nt: TGTGCCAGCAGCCGTTGGGGACAGACAGACAATGAGCAGTTCTTC
d_call: .; j_call: TRBJ2-7; v_call: TRBV14; clone_size: .; cdr3_aa: CASSQDGRQPSYEQYF; cdr3_nt: TGTGCCAGCAGCCAAGATGGGAGACAGCCCTCCTACGAGCAGTACTTC
d_call: .; j_call: TRBJ2-1; v_call: TRBV6-5; clone_size: .; cdr3_aa: CASSYSSGGIVDEQFF; cdr3_nt: TGTGCCAGCAGTTACTCGTCTGGCGGGATAGTCGATGAGCAGTTCTTC
d_call: TRBD2; j_call: TRBJ2-2; v_call: TRBV2; clone_size: .; cdr3_aa: CASSTPGLARGVSGELFF; cdr3_nt: TGTGCCAGCAGTACACCGGGACTAGCGAGAGGGGTGAGCGGGGAGCTGTTTTTT
d_call: .; j_call: TRBJ2-2; v_call: TRBV15; clone_size: .; cdr3_aa: CATSRDRGQWGTGELFF; cdr3_nt: TGTGCCACCAGCAGAGATCGAGGGCAGTGGGGCACCGGGGAGCTGTTTTTT
d_call: TRBD1; j_call: TRBJ2-6; v_call: TRBV9; clone_size: .; cdr3_aa: CASSPRDRVYSGANVLTF; cdr3_nt: TGTGCCAGCAGCCCAAGGGACAGGGTTTACTCTGGGGCCAACGTCCTGACTTTC
d_call: TRBD2; j_call: TRBJ2-1; v_call: TRBV27; clone_size: .; cdr3_aa: CASSLRGTSYEQFF; cdr3_nt: TGTGCCAGCAGTTTAAGGGGGACTAGTTATGAGCAGTTCTTC
d_call: TRBD2; j_call: TRBJ2-2; v_call: TRBV27; clone_size: once; cdr3_aa: CASSLGGRADTGELFF; cdr3_nt: TGTGCCAGCAGTTTAGGGGGGAGGGCCGACACCGGGGAGCTGTTTTTT
d_call: .; j_call: TRBJ2-2; v_call: TRBV15; clone_size: .; cdr3_aa: CATSRDLSFELFF; cdr3_nt: TGTGCCACCAGCAGAGATCTATCCTTCGAGCTGTTTTTT
d_call: .; j_call: TRBJ1-1; v_call: TRBV27; clone_size: .; cdr3_aa: CASSRTPQNSNTEAFF; cdr3_nt: TGTGCCAGCAGTAGGACACCTCAAAATTCTAACACTGAAGCTTTCTTT
d_call: TRBD1; j_call: TRBJ1-1; v_call: TRBV2; clone_size: once; cdr3_aa: CASITGTVEAFF; cdr3_nt: TGTGCCAGCATAACCGGGACAGTTGAAGCTTTCTTT
d_call: .; j_call: TRBJ1-1; v_call: TRBV19; clone_size: .; cdr3_aa: CASRSKGVGTEAFF; cdr3_nt: TGTGCCAGTCGTAGCAAGGGGGTGGGCACTGAAGCTTTCTTT